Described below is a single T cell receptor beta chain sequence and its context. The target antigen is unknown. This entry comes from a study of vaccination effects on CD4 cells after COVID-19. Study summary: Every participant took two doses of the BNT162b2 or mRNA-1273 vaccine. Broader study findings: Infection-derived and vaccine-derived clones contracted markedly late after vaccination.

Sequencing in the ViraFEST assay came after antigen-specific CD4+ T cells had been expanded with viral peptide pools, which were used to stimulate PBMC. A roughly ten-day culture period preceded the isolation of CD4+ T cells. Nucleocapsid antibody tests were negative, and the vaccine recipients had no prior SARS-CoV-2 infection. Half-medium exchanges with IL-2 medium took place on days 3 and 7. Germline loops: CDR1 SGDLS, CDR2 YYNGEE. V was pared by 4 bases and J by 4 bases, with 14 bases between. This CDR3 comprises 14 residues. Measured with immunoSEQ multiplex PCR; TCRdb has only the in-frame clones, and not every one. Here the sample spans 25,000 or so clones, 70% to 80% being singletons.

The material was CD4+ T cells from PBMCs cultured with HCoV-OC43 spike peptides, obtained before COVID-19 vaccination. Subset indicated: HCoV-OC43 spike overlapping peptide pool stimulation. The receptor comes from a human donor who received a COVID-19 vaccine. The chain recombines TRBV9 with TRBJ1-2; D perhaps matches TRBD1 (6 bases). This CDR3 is CASSPPTRGYGYTF. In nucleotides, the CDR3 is TGTGCCAGCAGCCCCCCGACCAGGGGCTATGGCTACACCTTC.